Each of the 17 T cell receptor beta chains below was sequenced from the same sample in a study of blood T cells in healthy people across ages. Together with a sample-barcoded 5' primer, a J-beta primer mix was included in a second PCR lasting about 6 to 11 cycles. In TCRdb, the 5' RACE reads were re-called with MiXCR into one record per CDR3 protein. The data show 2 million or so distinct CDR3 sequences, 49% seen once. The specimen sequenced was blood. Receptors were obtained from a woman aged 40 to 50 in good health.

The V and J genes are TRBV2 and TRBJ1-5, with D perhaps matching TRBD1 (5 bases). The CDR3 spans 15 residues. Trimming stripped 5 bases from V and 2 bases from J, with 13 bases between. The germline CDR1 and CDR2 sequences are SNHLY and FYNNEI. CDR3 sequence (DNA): TGTGCCAGCAGTTCTATAGGGGTTGGCAATCAGCCCCAGCATTTT. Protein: CASSSIGVGNQPQHF.

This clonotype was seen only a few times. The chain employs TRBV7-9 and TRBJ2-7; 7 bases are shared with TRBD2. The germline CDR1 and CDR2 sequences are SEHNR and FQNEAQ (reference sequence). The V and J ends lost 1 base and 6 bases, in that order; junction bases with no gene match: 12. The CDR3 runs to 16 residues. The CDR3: CASSLVPTAGRVEQYF. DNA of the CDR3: TGTGCCAGCAGCTTAGTCCCAACAGCGGGGCGGGTCGAGCAGTACTTC.

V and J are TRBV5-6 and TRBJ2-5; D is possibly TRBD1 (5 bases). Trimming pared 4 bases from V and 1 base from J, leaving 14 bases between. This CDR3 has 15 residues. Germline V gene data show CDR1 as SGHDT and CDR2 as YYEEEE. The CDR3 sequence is CASSPRVVGQETQYF. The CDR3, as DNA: TGTGCCAGCAGCCCCAGGGTGGTAGGCCAAGAGACCCAGTACTTC.

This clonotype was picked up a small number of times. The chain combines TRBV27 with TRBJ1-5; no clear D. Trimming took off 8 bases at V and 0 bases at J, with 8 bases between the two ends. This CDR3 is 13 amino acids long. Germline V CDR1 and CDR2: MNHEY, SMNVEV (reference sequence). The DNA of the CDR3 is TGTGCCAGCGCTCTCAATAGCAATCAGCCCCAGCATTTT. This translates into CASALNSNQPQHF.

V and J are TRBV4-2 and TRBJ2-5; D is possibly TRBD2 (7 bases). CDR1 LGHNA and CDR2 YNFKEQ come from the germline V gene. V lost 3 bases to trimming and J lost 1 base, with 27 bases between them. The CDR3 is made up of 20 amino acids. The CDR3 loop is CASSHLPTSGGAGGQETQYF. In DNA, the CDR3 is TGTGCCAGCAGCCATCTCCCGACTAGTGGGGGGGCCGGTGGCCAAGAGACCCAGTACTTC.

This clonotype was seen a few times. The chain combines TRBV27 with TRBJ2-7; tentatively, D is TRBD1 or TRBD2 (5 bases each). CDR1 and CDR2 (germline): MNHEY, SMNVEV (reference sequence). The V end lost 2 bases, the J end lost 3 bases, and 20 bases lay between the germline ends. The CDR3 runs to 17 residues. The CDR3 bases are TGTGCCAGCAGTTTACTGTCGGGGCAGGGTTTCTTCTACGAGCAGTACTTC. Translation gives CASSLLSGQGFFYEQYF.

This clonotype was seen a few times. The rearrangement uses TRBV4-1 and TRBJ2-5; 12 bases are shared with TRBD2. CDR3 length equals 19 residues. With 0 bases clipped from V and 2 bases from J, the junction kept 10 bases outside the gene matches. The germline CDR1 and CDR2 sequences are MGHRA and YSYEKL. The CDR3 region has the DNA TGCGCCAGCAGCCAAGATTGGCCTAGCGGGGGGGAAAGGCAAGAGACCCAGTACTTC. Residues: CASSQDWPSGGERQETQYF.

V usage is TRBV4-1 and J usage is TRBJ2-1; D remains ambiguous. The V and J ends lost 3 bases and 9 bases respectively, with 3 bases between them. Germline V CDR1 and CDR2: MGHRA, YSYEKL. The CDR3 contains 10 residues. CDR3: CASSHGEQFF. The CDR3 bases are TGCGCCAGCAGCCACGGTGAGCAGTTCTTC.

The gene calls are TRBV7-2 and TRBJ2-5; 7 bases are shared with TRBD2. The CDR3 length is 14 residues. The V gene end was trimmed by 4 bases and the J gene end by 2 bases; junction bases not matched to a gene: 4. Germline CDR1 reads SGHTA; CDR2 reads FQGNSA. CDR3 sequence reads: CASSWRTRQETQYF. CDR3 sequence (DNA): TGTGCCAGCAGCTGGAGGACTAGACAAGAGACCCAGTACTTC. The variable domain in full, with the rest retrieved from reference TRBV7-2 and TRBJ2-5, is GAGVSQSPSNKVTEKGKDVELRCDPISGHTALYWYRQSLGQGLEFLIYFQGNSAPDKSGLPSDRFSAERTGGSVSTLTIQRTQQEDSAVYLCASSWRTRQETQYFGPGTRLLVL.

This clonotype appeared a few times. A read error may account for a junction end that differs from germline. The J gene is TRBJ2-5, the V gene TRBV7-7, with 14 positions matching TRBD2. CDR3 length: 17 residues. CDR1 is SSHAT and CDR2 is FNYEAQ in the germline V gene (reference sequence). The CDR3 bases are TGTGCTAGCAGCCCGCGACTAGCGGGGGGGCTCGCAGAGACCCAGTACTTC. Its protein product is CASSPRLAGGLAETQYF.

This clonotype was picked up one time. The CDR3 nucleotides are TGCAGTGCCCCGTATACAGGGCCGATCGGAGAGACCCAGTACTTC. Translating it yields CSAPYTGPIGETQYF. The J gene is TRBJ2-5, the V gene TRBV20-1; tentatively, D is TRBD1 (6 bases). Germline V CDR1 and CDR2: DFQATT, SNEGSKA (reference sequence). V lost 6 bases and J lost 4, with 21 bases in between. This CDR3 comprises 15 residues.

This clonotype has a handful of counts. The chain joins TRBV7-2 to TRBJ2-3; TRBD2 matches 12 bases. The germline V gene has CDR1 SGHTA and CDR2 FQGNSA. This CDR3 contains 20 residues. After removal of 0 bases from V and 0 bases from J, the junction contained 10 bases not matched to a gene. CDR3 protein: CASSLAFPGLAGTSTDTQYF. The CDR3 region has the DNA TGTGCCAGCAGCTTAGCCTTCCCCGGACTAGCGGGGACTAGCACAGATACGCAGTATTTT.

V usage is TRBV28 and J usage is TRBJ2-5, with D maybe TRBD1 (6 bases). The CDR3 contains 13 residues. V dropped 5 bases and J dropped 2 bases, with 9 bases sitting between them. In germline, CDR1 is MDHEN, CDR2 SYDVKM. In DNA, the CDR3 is TGTGCCAGCAGTCACAGGGAGCAAGAGACCCAGTACTTC. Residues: CASSHREQETQYF. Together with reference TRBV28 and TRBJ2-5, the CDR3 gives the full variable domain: DVKVTQSSRYLVKRTGEKVFLECVQDMDHENMFWYRQDPGLGLRLIYFSYDVKMKEKGDIPEGYSVSREKKERFSLILESASTNQTSMYLCASSHREQETQYFGPGTRLLVL.

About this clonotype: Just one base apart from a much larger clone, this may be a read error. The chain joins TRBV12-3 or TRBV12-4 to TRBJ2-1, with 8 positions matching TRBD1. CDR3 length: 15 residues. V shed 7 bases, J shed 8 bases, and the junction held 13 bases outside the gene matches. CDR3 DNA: TGTGCCAGCAATGGCCGGCAGGGGGCAGGGGATGAGCAGTTCTTC. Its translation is CASNGRQGAGDEQFF.

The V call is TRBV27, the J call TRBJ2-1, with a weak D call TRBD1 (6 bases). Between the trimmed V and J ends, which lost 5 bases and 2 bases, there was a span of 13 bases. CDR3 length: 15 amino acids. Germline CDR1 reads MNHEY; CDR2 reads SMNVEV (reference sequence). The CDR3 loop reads CASSPTGSPYNEQFF. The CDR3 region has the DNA TGTGCCAGCAGTCCCACAGGGAGCCCCTACAATGAGCAGTTCTTC.

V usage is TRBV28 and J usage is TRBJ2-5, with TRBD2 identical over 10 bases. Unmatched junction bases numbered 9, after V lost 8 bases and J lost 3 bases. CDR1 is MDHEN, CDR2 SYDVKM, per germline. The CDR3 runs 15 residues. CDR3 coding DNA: TGTGCCAGCGGGTTAGCGGGGGGCTCCGAAGAGACCCAGTACTTC. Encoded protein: CASGLAGGSEETQYF.

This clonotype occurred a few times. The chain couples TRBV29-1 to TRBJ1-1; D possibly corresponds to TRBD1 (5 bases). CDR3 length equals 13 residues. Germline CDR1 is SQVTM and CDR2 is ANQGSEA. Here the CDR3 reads CSVSRVLNTEAFF. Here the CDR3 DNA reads TGCAGTGTCTCCAGGGTCCTGAACACTGAAGCTTTCTTT.